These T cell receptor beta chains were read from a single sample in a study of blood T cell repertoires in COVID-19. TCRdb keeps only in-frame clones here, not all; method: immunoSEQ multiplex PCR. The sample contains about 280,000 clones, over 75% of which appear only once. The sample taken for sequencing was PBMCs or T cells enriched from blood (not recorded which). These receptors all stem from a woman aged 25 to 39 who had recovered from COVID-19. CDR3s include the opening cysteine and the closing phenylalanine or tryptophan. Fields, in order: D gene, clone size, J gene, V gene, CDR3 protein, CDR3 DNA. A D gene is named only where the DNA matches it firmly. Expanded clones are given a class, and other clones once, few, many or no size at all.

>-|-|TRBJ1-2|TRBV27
CASSLSRETRLSF
TGTGCCAGCAGTTTGTCCAGGGAAACGAGATTGTCCTTC
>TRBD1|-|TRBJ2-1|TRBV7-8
CASSLWGQSVIEQFF
TGTGCCAGCAGCTTATGGGGACAGTCAGTAATTGAGCAGTTCTTC
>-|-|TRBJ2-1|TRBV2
CASRANPAIASEQFF
TGTGCCAGCAGAGCTAATCCCGCCATAGCATCTGAGCAGTTCTTC
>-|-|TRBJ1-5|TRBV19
CASGRVVVGNQPQHF
TGTGCCAGTGGGCGGGTGGTGGTGGGCAATCAGCCCCAGCATTTT
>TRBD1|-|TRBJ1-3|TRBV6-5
CATHPGQASGNTIYF
TGTGCCACCCACCCGGGACAGGCTTCTGGAAACACCATATATTTT
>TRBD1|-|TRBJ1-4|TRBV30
CAWSVDRGDGFIEKLFF
TGTGCCTGGAGTGTCGACAGGGGAGACGGGTTTATCGAAAAACTGTTTTTT
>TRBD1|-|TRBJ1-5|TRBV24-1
CATSAGQGDQPQHF
TGTGCCACCAGTGCGGGACAGGGCGATCAGCCCCAGCATTTT
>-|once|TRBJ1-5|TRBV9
CASSARAGAEQPQHF
TGTGCCAGCAGCGCCAGGGCAGGGGCCGAACAGCCCCAGCATTTT
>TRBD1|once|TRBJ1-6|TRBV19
CASSRQGVYNSPLHF
TGTGCCAGTAGTAGACAGGGGGTCTATAATTCACCCCTCCACTTT
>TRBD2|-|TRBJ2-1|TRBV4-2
CASSQPAGGPYNEQFF
TGTGCCAGCAGCCAACCAGCGGGAGGCCCCTACAATGAGCAGTTCTTC
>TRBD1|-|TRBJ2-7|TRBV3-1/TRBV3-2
CASSRQGYEQYF
TGTGCCAGCAGCCGACAGGGCTACGAGCAGTACTTC
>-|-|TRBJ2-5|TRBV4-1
CASSSSQGGQGTQYF
TGCGCCAGCAGCTCCAGCCAGGGGGGACAAGGGACCCAGTACTTC
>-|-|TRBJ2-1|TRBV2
CASNPGASYNEQFF
TGTGCAAGCAACCCAGGGGCATCCTACAATGAGCAGTTCTTC
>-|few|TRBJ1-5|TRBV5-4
CASSLGGDNSNQPQHF
TGTGCCAGCAGCTTGGGGGGGGATAATAGCAATCAGCCCCAGCATTTT
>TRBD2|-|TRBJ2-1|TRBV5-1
CASSPRLAGVFSYNEQFF
TGCGCCAGCAGCCCACGACTAGCGGGGGTTTTCTCCTACAATGAGCAGTTCTTC
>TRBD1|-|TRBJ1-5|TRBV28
CASSLAGGGQPQHF
TGTGCCAGCAGTTTAGCAGGGGGCGGTCAGCCCCAGCATTTT
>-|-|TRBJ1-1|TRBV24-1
CATSQGAGEAFF
TGTGCCACCAGTCAGGGCGCAGGGGAAGCTTTCTTT
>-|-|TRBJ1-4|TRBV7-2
CASSLDGRGGEKLFF
TGTGCCAGCAGCTTAGATGGCAGGGGTGGAGAAAAACTGTTTTTT
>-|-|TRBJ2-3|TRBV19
CASSIRRGRTDTQYF
TGTGCCAGTAGTATAAGGCGGGGCCGCACAGATACGCAGTATTTT
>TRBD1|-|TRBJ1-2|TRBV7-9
CASMPRGNGNGYTF
TGTGCCAGCATGCCCAGGGGGAATGGCAATGGCTACACCTTC
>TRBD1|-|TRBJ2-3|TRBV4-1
CASSQDVITGARTDTQYF
TGCGCCAGCAGCCAAGATGTGATAACAGGGGCTCGGACAGATACGCAGTATTTT
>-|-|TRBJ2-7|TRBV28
CASSLNYYEQYF
TGTGCCAGCAGTTTAAACTACTACGAGCAGTACTTC
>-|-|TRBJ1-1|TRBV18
CASSLYDSLAEAFF
TGTGCCAGCTCACTATACGACAGTCTGGCTGAAGCTTTCTTT
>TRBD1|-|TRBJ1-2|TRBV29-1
CSVTGRGRFYGYTF
TGCAGCGTCACCGGGAGGGGGCGCTTCTATGGCTACACCTTC
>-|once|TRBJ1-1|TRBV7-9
CASSLGHNTEAFF
TGTGCCAGCAGCTTAGGACACAACACTGAAGCTTTCTTT
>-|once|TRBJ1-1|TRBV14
CASSQFSGENTEAFF
TGTGCCAGCAGCCAATTCTCGGGAGAGAACACTGAAGCTTTCTTT
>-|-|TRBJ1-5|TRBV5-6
CASSLTPAGVQPQHF
TGTGCCAGCAGCTTAACCCCAGCCGGGGTTCAGCCCCAGCATTTT
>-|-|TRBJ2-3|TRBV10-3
CAIEETRGTQYF
TGTGCCATCGAAGAAACCCGCGGGACGCAGTATTTT
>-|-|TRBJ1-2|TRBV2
CARTYPGEGYTF
TGTGCCAGGACCTACCCAGGGGAGGGCTACACCTTC
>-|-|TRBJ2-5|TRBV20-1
CSASRAGETQYF
TGCAGTGCTAGTAGGGCGGGCGAGACCCAGTACTTC
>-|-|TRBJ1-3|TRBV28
CASSSHDRFAGNTIYF
TGTGCCAGCAGTTCCCACGACAGGTTTGCTGGAAACACCATATATTTT
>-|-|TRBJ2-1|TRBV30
CACGDPYNEQFF
TGTGCCTGCGGTGATCCCTACAATGAGCAGTTCTTC
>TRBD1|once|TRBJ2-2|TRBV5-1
CASSTLGQGPGELFF
TGCGCCAGCAGCACCCTGGGACAGGGGCCCGGGGAGCTGTTTTTT
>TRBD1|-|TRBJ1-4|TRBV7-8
CASSDSLEGGRDEKLFF
TGTGCCAGCAGCGACTCCCTGGAAGGGGGCAGGGATGAAAAACTGTTTTTT
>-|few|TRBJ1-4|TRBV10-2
CASSQQSKLFF
TGCGCCAGCAGCCAACAGAGTAAACTGTTTTTT
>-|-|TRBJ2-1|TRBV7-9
CASSLENRLSSYNEQFF
TGTGCCAGCAGCTTAGAGAACCGACTAAGCTCCTACAATGAGCAGTTCTTC
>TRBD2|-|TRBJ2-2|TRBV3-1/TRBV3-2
CASRLGGAVTGELFF
TGTGCCAGCAGACTCGGGGGGGCCGTCACCGGGGAGCTGTTTTTT
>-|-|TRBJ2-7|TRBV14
CASSQDPPRRGGAYEQYF
TGTGCCAGCAGCCAAGATCCCCCCAGGAGGGGGGGTGCCTACGAGCAGTACTTC
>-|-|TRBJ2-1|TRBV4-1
CASSQLRVNEQFF
TGCGCCAGCAGCCAACTTCGCGTTAATGAGCAGTTCTTC
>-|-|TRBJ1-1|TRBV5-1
CASSLGQGMITEAFF
TGCGCCAGCAGCTTGGGGCAGGGGATGATTACAGAAGCTTTCTTT
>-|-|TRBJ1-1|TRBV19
CAAGGPNTEAFF
TGTGCCGCTGGAGGCCCGAACACTGAAGCTTTCTTT
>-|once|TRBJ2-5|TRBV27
CASSSLWGVETQYF
TGTGCCAGCAGTTCCCTCTGGGGGGTAGAGACCCAGTACTTC
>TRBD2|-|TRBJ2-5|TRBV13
CASSLRLAGGETQYF
TGTGCCAGCAGCTTACGGCTAGCGGGAGGGGAGACCCAGTACTTC
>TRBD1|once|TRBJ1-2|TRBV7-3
CASSPGTGEGYGYTF
TGTGCCAGCAGCCCCGGGACAGGGGAGGGGTATGGCTACACCTTC
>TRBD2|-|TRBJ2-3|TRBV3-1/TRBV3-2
CASSIGLAYTDTQYF
TGTGCCAGCAGCATTGGACTAGCTTACACAGATACGCAGTATTTT
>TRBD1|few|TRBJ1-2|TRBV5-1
CASSEDRGLGYGYTF
TGCGCCAGCAGCGAGGACAGGGGGTTGGGCTATGGCTACACCTTC
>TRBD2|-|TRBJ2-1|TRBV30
CGATGTSQDNEQFF
TGTGGGGCCACGGGGACTAGCCAGGACAATGAGCAGTTCTTC